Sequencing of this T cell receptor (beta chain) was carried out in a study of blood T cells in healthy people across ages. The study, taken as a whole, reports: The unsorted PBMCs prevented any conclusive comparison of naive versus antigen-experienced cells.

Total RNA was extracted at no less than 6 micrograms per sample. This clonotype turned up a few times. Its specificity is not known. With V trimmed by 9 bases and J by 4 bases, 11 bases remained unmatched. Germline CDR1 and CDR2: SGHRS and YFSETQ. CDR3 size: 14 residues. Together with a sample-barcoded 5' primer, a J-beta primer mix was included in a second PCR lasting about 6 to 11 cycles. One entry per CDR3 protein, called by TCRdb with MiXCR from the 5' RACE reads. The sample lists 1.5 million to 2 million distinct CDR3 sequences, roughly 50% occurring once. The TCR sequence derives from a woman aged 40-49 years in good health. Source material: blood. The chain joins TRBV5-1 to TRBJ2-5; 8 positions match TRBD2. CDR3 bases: TGCGCCACCACGCTCGGGAGGGTTGGAGAGACCCAGTACTTC. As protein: CATTLGRVGETQYF.